The next 16 T cell receptor beta chains were all read from a single sample in a study of cytomegalovirus exposure and HLA in healthy donors. Use of 60 Vbeta and 13 Jbeta primers characterized the PCR. Assay: immunoSEQ multiplex PCR; the TCRdb copy retains only in-frame clones and omits some. The sample has about 180,000 clones, 82% seen once. Sequencing was carried out using PBMCs. The receptors were gathered from a man in his forties in good health and CMV-seronegative.

The chain is built from TRBV7-2 and TRBJ2-7; D may be TRBD1 (6 bases). V shed 3 bases and J shed 3 bases, with 12 bases lying between them. The length of the CDR3 is 14 residues. Germline CDR1 is SGHTA and CDR2 is FQGNSA. The CDR3 DNA reads TGTGCCAGCAGCTTTACCCGGGACAACTACGAGCAGTACTTC. This encodes CASSFTRDNYEQYF.

This rearrangement joins TRBV19 to TRBJ2-3; TRBD1 agrees at 10 bases. This CDR3 has 14 residues. Per the germline V gene, CDR1 is LNHDA and CDR2 is SQIVND (reference sequence). V shed 5 bases and J 5 bases; nucleotides not matched to a gene: 4. CDR3 sequence reads: CASSSTGGGDTQYF. The CDR3 DNA sequence: TGTGCCAGTAGTTCGACAGGGGGCGGAGATACGCAGTATTTT.

CDR3 loop: CASSVMRARGVADTQYF. In nucleotides, the CDR3 is TGTGCCAGCAGTGTGATGAGGGCGCGGGGGGTGGCAGATACGCAGTATTTT. The rearrangement joins TRBV25-1 to TRBJ2-3, with TRBD2 matching over 8 bases. V lost 4 bases to trimming and J lost 4 bases; unmatched junction nucleotides: 13. Looked up from germline, CDR1 is MGHDK and CDR2 is SYGVNS. The CDR3 extends over 17 amino acids.

The V and J genes are TRBV4-3 and TRBJ1-2; 12 bases line up with TRBD1. V trimming: 0 bases; J trimming: 4 bases; junction bases outside the gene matches: 9. The CDR3 runs to 18 residues. Germline V gene data show CDR1 as LGHNA and CDR2 as YSLEER. The CDR3 region is CASSQDSGQGARVYGYTF. In nucleotides, the CDR3 is TGCGCCAGCAGCCAAGATTCGGGACAGGGGGCAAGGGTCTATGGCTACACCTTC.

J is TRBJ1-2 and V is TRBV30, with TRBD1 as a possible D gene (5 bases). Germline loops: CDR1 GTSNPN, CDR2 SVGIG (reference sequence). The CDR3 contains 15 residues. V was trimmed by 0 bases and J by 4 bases, leaving 15 bases between them. The CDR3 bases are TGTGCCTGGAGTGTTTACGGGGGATTCTCCTATGGCTACACCTTC. This translates into CAWSVYGGFSYGYTF. Using reference TRBV30 and TRBJ1-2 for the parts outside the CDR3, the full variable domain is SQTIHQWPATLVQPVGSPLSLECTVEGTSNPNLYWYRQAAGRGLQLLFYSVGIGQISSEVPQNLSASRPQDRQFILSSKKLLLSDSGFYLCAWSVYGGFSYGYTFGSGTRLTVV.

The chain has TRBV30 and TRBJ2-1, with TRBD1 matching over 7 bases. The CDR3 sequence is 16 residues long. Germline V lookup: CDR1 GTSNPN, CDR2 SVGIG (reference sequence). CDR3 in amino acids: CASKGWDSLRDNEQFF. The CDR3 DNA sequence: TGTGCTTCGAAAGGGTGGGACAGCCTTAGGGACAATGAGCAGTTCTTC.

V gene TRBV7-2 combines with J gene TRBJ2-1, with D unresolved. Germline V CDR1 and CDR2: SGHTA, FQGNSA. The CDR3 has 13 residues. The germline V and J ends were trimmed by 0 bases and 6 bases, with 6 bases remaining between them. CDR3 loop: CASSLAAVNEQFF. DNA for the CDR3: TGTGCCAGCAGCTTAGCGGCAGTCAATGAGCAGTTCTTC.

The gene calls are TRBV19 and TRBJ2-1, with D possibly being TRBD2 (7 bases). The CDR3 is made up of 15 amino acids. Germline V CDR1 and CDR2: LNHDA, SQIVND (reference sequence). V was cut by 7 bases and J by 7 bases, with 20 bases left in between. CDR3 region: CASTNARGAKNEQFF. DNA of the CDR3: TGTGCCAGTACTAACGCCCGGGGGGCTAAAAATGAGCAGTTCTTC.

This chain's CDR3 is CASSQAGPDMNTEAFF. Here the CDR3 DNA reads TGCGCCAGCAGCCAAGCAGGGCCCGATATGAACACTGAAGCTTTCTTT. The V and J genes are TRBV4-1 and TRBJ1-1, with D possibly being TRBD1 (5 bases). CDR1 MGHRA and CDR2 YSYEKL come from the germline V gene. This CDR3 comprises 16 residues. V dropped 1 base and J dropped 0 bases, with 12 bases sitting between them.

J is TRBJ2-7 and V is TRBV5-4; TRBD1 agrees at 8 bases. Germline V lookup: CDR1 SGHNT, CDR2 YYREEE (reference sequence). The V and J ends lost 0 bases and 2 bases, in that order; junction bases with no gene match: 1. CDR3 length: 14 residues. Here the CDR3 reads CASSLGTGTYEQYF. CDR3 nucleotide sequence: TGTGCCAGCAGCTTGGGGACAGGGACCTACGAGCAGTACTTC.

V gene TRBV21-1 combines with J gene TRBJ2-7; TRBD2, the D gene given by the table, was not confirmed from the DNA. TRBV21-1 is termed a pseudogene. The CDR3 is 14 residues long. The CDR3 sequence is CASSKAKGSDEQYF. CDR3 nucleotide sequence: TGTGCCAGCAGCAAAGCAAAAGGGAGCGACGAGCAGTACTTC.

The gene calls are TRBV28 and TRBJ1-4; TRBD1 matches 8 bases. V was clipped by 4 bases and J by 0 bases; unmatched bases: 1. This CDR3 region has 15 residues. Germline-derived CDR1 and CDR2 are MDHEN and SYDVKM. CDR3 loop: CASSSTGATNEKLFF. The CDR3 DNA is TGTGCCAGCAGTTCGACAGGGGCAACTAATGAAAAACTGTTTTTT.

This clone was recorded only once. This chain joins TRBV11-1 and TRBJ2-2, with 9 positions matching TRBD1. V lost 5 bases to trimming and J lost 4 bases; unmatched junction nucleotides: 5. CDR3 length equals 15 residues. Germline V gene data show CDR1 as SGHAT and CDR2 as FQDESV (reference sequence). In DNA, the CDR3 is TGTGCCAGCAGCCCCGGGACAGGGATCACCGGGGAGCTGTTTTTT. It yields the protein CASSPGTGITGELFF.

The genes are TRBV11-1 and TRBJ2-7; TRBD2 might be the D (5 bases). CDR3 size: 14 residues. V lost 0 bases and J lost 6, with 12 bases in between. CDR1 is SGHAT, CDR2 FQDESV, per germline (reference sequence). The CDR3 region has the DNA TGTGCCAGCAGCTTAGCGGGAGTGAATCGCGAGCAGTACTTC. Its translation is CASSLAGVNREQYF.

V usage is TRBV27 and J usage is TRBJ1-1, with TRBD1 as a possible D gene (6 bases). Per germline, CDR1 MNHEY and CDR2 SMNVEV (reference sequence). Deletions cut 5 bases from V and 4 bases from J, with 14 bases between. The CDR3 loop spans 14 amino acids. The CDR3 DNA is TGTGCCAGCAGTCGTACAGGGCCAGCCACTGAAGCTTTCTTT. Protein: CASSRTGPATEAFF.

This clone was seen a few times. This rearrangement joins TRBV9 to TRBJ2-1; 7 bases are shared with TRBD1. CDR3 length: 15 residues. Looked up from germline, CDR1 is SGDLS and CDR2 is YYNGEE. V lost 4 bases, J lost 6 bases, and 10 bases stayed unmatched. The CDR3 loop is CASSKFPHRGNEQFF. The CDR3 region has the DNA TGTGCCAGCAGCAAATTCCCTCACAGGGGCAATGAGCAGTTCTTC.